Described below is a single TCR beta chain sequence and its context. The sample belongs to a study of lymphopenia after photon versus proton radiotherapy. Libraries were prepared by immunoSEQ multiplex PCR; TCRdb keeps only in-frame clonotypes and omits some of them. Of around 55,000 clones in the sample, 65% to 85% were seen once. The sequenced sample was peripheral blood, obtained from a patient treated with proton-based radiotherapy. The sequence was collected from a man in his 60s with pancreatic cancer.

CDR3: CASSIAWTGPETQYF. The CDR3 DNA reads TGTGCCAGTAGTATAGCCTGGACAGGGCCAGAGACCCAGTACTTC. The chain combines TRBV19 with TRBJ2-5, with TRBD1 matching over 8 bases. Looked up from germline, CDR1 is LNHDA and CDR2 is SQIVND (reference sequence). Unmatched junction bases numbered 5, after V lost 1 base and J lost 4 bases. This CDR3 is built from 15 residues.